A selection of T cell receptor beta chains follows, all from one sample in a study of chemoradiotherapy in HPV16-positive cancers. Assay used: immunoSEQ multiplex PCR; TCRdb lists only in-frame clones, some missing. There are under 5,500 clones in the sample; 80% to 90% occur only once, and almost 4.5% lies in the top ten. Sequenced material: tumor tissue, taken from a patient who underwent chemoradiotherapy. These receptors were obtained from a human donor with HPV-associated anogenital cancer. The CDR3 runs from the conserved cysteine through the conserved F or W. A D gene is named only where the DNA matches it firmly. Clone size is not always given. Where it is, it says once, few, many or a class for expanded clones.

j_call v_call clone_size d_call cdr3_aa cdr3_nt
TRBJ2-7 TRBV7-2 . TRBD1 CASSFGQANEQYF TGTGCCAGCAGCTTCGGACAGGCCAACGAGCAGTACTTC
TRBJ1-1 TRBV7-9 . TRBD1 CASSFPGQGNTEAFF TGTGCCAGCAGCTTTCCGGGACAGGGCAACACTGAAGCTTTCTTT
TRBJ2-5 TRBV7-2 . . CASSRSGGAGETQYF TGTGCCAGCAGCCGTTCCGGGGGCGCGGGAGAGACCCAGTACTTC
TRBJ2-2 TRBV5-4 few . CASSLGAGNTGELFF TGTGCCAGCAGCTTGGGGGCAGGGAACACCGGGGAGCTGTTTTTT
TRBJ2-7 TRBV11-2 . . CASSSTRQSSYEQYF TGTGCCAGCAGCTCGACCCGACAGAGCTCCTACGAGCAGTACTTC
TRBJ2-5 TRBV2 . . CASSGVWGTETQYF TGTGCCAGCAGTGGGGTATGGGGCACGGAGACCCAGTACTTC
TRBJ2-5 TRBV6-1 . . CASSEHTIPGKETQYF TGTGCCAGCAGTGAACACACTATCCCGGGGAAAGAGACCCAGTACTTC
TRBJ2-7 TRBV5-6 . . CASSLGELRLSSYEQYF TGTGCCAGCAGCTTGGGTGAGTTGCGACTAAGCTCCTACGAGCAGTACTTC
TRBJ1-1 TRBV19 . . CASSPPVGTEAFF TGTGCCAGTAGTCCGCCCGTCGGAACTGAAGCTTTCTTT
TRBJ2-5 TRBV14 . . CASSLMETQYF TGTGCCAGCAGCCTAATGGAGACCCAGTACTTC
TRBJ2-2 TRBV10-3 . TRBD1 CAISEVDRANTGELFF TGTGCCATCAGTGAAGTTGACAGGGCCAACACCGGGGAGCTGTTTTTT
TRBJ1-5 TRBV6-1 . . CASSEGWGAGSNQPQHF TGTGCCAGCAGTGAAGGGTGGGGGGCGGGTAGCAATCAGCCCCAGCATTTT
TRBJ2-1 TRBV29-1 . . CSTGALAYNEQFF TGCAGCACTGGGGCGTTGGCCTACAATGAGCAGTTCTTC
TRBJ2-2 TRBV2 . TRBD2 CASSGAGRAGELFF TGTGCCAGCAGTGGGGCAGGGAGGGCCGGGGAGCTGTTTTTT
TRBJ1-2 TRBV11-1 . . CASSVGPSSNYGYTF TGTGCCAGCAGCGTCGGCCCCTCTTCAAACTATGGCTACACCTTC
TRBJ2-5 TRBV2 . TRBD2 CASSGDYLEETQYF TGTGCCAGCAGTGGGGACTATTTAGAAGAGACCCAGTACTTC
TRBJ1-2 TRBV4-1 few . CASSQESSIRDGYTF TGCGCCAGCAGCCAAGAATCCTCCATCAGGGATGGCTACACCTTC
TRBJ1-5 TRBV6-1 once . CASSVDSTQPQHF TGTGCCAGCAGCGTAGACTCGACTCAGCCCCAGCATTTT
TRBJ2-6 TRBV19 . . CASSMQPGRASPGANVLTF TGTGCCAGTAGTATGCAGCCGGGACGAGCCTCACCTGGGGCCAACGTCCTGACTTTC
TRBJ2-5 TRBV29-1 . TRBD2 CSVEASSGRMETQYF TGCAGCGTTGAAGCTTCCAGCGGGAGAATGGAGACCCAGTACTTC